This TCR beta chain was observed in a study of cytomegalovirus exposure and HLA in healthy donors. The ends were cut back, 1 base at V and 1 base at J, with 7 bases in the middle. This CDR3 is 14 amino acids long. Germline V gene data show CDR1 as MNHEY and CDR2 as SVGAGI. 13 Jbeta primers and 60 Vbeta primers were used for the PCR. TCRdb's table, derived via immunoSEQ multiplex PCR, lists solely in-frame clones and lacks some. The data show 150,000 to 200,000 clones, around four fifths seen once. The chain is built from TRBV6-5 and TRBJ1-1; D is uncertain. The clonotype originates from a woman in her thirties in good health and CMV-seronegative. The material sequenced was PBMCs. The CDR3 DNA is TGTGCCAGCAGTTACTTGGCTGGGAACACTGAAGCTTTCTTT. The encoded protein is CASSYLAGNTEAFF.